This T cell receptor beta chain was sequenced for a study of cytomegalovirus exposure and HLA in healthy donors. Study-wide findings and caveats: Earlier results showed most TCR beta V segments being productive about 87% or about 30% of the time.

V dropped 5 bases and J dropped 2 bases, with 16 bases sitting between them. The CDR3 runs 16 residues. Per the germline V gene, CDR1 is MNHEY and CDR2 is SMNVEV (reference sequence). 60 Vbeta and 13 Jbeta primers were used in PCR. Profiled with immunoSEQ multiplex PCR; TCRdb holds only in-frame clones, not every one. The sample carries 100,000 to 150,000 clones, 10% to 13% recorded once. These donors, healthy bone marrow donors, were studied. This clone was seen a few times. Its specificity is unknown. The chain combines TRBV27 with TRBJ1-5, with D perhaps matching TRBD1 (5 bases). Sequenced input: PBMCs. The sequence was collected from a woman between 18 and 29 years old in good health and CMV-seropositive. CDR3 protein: CASSGSGGMGNQPQHF. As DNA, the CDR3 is TGTGCCAGCAGTGGCTCGGGGGGTATGGGCAATCAGCCCCAGCATTTT.